This T cell receptor beta chain was sequenced during a study of T cells in localized non-small cell lung cancer. This CDR3 contains 13 residues. Trimming pared 7 bases from V and 4 bases from J, leaving 13 bases between. From germline, CDR1 is MNHEY and CDR2 SVGAGI. A note on this clone: Its specificity is not known.

Repertoires were generated with immunoSEQ multiplex PCR, while TCRdb's copy carries only in-frame clones and drops some. The sample shows some 52,000 clones, around three quarters of them seen only once. Study-wide findings and caveats: Elevated blood T cell density was associated with longer overall survival. Sequencing, confined to only one tumor region, leaves heterogeneity possible. Detection in adjacent lung was observed for a median roughly 62 of the top 100 tumor clones. Highest T cell clonality was seen in uninvolved adjacent lung, surpassing that measured in tumor.

The chain combines TRBV6-5 with TRBJ1-2; a possible D gene is TRBD1 (6 bases). This receptor was obtained from a woman aged 35 to 70 with stage II lung adenocarcinoma. The material sequenced was PBMCs, taken before any cancer treatment. CDR3 sequence reads: CASTLRGGYGYTF. CDR3 nucleotides: TGTGCCAGCACCTTGAGGGGGGGCTATGGCTACACCTTC.